Shown below are 6 T cell receptor beta chains from a single sample sequenced in a study of a mutant IDH1 vaccine in newly diagnosed glioma. These receptors' antigens are unknown. The data were produced by immunoSEQ multiplex PCR, yet TCRdb's version contains in-frame clones alone and is incomplete. This table has tens of thousands of clones, roughly 82% appearing once. The time point is: week 47, end of study. Mutant IDH1 20-mer peptide, at 300 ug, made up each vaccine dose, with topical imiquimod. Sample: PBMCs, taken from a glioma patient whose treatment included an IDH1 peptide vaccine. These receptors came from a man between 35 and 55 years old with glioma.

This chain connects TRBV5-1 to TRBJ1-2; 8 bases match TRBD1. The V and J ends lost 5 bases and 2 bases, in that order; junction bases with no gene match: 2. This CDR3 contains 13 residues. CDR1 and CDR2 from the germline V gene are SGHRS and YFSETQ. The DNA for the CDR3 is TGCGCCAGCAGGAGACAGGGGAACTATGGCTACACCTTC. It codes for CASRRQGNYGYTF.

V and J are TRBV27 and TRBJ2-2; 9 bases match TRBD1. CDR1 and CDR2 (germline): MNHEY, SMNVEV (reference sequence). CDR3 length: 16 residues. The trim removed 6 bases at V and 5 bases at J, leaving 10 bases unmatched. The DNA of the CDR3 is TGTGCCAGCAGGAGGGGCCGGACAGGGGCGACCGGGGAGCTGTTTTTT. Its protein product is CASRRGRTGATGELFF.

The V and J genes are TRBV2 and TRBJ2-2, with 7 nucleotides matching TRBD1. CDR1 SNHLY and CDR2 FYNNEI come from the germline V gene. The CDR3 totals 13 residues. The V gene end was trimmed by 6 bases and the J gene end by 5 bases; junction bases not matched to a gene: 3. DNA for the CDR3: TGTGCCAGCAGGACAGGGTCGACCGGGGAGCTGTTTTTT. Translated, it gives CASRTGSTGELFF.

This clone ranks as medium-sized. The rearrangement joins TRBV14 to TRBJ1-2; no reliable D call. Trimming took off 3 bases at V and 6 bases at J, with 11 bases between the two ends. CDR3 length: 13 residues. Germline loops: CDR1 SGHDN, CDR2 FVKESK. The CDR3 DNA reads TGTGCCAGCAGCCACGTACGAGACAATGGCTACACCTTC. Translating gives CASSHVRDNGYTF.

By share, this clone counts as medium-sized. The CDR3 DNA sequence: TGTGCCAGCAGTTACGGGGCTAGCGGTTACGAGCAGTACGTC. Translating it yields CASSYGASGYEQYV. The gene calls are TRBV6-5 and TRBJ2-7; 7 nucleotides align to TRBD2. Germline-derived CDR1 and CDR2 are MNHEY and SVGAGI. Trimming removed 2 bases from V and 4 bases from J; junction bases left unmatched: 5. The CDR3 is made up of 14 amino acids.

The J gene is TRBJ2-7, the V gene TRBV6-6; 7 bases are shared with TRBD2. Trimming cost V 2 bases and J 7 bases; bases outside gene matches: 5. This CDR3 spans 13 amino acids. Germline V gene lookup returns CDR1 MNHNY and CDR2 SVGAGI (reference sequence). The CDR3 region is CASSYGGSGEQYV. CDR3 nucleotide sequence: TGTGCCAGCAGTTACGGCGGGAGCGGGGAGCAGTACGTC.